This T cell receptor beta chain is from a study of blood T cells in healthy people across ages. As for the study in general: About one barcoded beta molecule per two T cells was the capture yield of template switching.

The use of a sample-barcoded 5' primer and a J-beta primer mix characterized a second PCR of 7 to 11 cycles. TCRdb fed the 5' RACE reads into MiXCR, producing one record per CDR3 protein. The profile shows 710,000 or so distinct CDR3 sequences, roughly 20% of them singletons. The sample holds many counts of this clonotype. Samples each yielded at least 6 micrograms of total RNA. The germline V gene encodes CDR1 MNHEY and CDR2 SVGAGI. Trimming shortened V by 3 bases and J by 1 base, and 12 bases separated the two germline ends. The CDR3 covers 15 residues. This receptor was identified in a man between 70 and 80 years old in good health. The rearrangement joins TRBV6-5 to TRBJ2-5; D may be TRBD1 (5 bases). The sample comprised blood. The DNA for the CDR3 is TGTGCCAGCAGTTATAGGCAGGGATTCCAAGAGACCCAGTACTTC. It specifies CASSYRQGFQETQYF.